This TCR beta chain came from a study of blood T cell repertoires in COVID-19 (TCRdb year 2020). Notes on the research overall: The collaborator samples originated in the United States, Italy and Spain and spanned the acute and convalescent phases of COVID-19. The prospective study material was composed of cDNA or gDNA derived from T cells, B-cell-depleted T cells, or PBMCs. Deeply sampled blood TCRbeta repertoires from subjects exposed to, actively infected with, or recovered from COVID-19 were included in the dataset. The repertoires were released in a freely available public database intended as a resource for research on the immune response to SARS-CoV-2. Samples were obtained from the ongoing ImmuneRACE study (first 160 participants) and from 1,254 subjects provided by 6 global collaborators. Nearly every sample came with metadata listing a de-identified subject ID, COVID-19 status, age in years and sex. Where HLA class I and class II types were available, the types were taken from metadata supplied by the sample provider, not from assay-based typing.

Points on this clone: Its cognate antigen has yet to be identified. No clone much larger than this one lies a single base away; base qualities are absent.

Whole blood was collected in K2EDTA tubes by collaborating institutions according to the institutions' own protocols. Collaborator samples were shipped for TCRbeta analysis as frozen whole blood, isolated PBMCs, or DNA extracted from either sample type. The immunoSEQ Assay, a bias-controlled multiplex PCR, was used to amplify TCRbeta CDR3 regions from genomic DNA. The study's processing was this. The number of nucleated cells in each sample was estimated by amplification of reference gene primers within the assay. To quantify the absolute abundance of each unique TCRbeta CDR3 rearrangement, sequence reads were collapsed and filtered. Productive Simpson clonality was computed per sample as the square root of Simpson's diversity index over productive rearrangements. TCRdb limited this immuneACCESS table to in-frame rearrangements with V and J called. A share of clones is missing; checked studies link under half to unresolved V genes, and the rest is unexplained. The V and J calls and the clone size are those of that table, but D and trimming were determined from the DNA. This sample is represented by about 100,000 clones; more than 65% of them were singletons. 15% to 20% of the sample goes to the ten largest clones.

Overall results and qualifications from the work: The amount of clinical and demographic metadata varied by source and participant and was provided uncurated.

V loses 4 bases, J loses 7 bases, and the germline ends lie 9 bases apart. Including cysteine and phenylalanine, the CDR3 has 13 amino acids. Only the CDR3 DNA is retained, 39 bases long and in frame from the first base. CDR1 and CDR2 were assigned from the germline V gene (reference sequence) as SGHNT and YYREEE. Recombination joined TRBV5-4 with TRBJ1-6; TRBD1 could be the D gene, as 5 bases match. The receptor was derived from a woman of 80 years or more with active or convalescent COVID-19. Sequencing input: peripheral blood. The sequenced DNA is TGTGCCAGCAGCACCGACAGAAATTCACCCCTCCACTTT. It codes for CASSTDRNSPLHF.